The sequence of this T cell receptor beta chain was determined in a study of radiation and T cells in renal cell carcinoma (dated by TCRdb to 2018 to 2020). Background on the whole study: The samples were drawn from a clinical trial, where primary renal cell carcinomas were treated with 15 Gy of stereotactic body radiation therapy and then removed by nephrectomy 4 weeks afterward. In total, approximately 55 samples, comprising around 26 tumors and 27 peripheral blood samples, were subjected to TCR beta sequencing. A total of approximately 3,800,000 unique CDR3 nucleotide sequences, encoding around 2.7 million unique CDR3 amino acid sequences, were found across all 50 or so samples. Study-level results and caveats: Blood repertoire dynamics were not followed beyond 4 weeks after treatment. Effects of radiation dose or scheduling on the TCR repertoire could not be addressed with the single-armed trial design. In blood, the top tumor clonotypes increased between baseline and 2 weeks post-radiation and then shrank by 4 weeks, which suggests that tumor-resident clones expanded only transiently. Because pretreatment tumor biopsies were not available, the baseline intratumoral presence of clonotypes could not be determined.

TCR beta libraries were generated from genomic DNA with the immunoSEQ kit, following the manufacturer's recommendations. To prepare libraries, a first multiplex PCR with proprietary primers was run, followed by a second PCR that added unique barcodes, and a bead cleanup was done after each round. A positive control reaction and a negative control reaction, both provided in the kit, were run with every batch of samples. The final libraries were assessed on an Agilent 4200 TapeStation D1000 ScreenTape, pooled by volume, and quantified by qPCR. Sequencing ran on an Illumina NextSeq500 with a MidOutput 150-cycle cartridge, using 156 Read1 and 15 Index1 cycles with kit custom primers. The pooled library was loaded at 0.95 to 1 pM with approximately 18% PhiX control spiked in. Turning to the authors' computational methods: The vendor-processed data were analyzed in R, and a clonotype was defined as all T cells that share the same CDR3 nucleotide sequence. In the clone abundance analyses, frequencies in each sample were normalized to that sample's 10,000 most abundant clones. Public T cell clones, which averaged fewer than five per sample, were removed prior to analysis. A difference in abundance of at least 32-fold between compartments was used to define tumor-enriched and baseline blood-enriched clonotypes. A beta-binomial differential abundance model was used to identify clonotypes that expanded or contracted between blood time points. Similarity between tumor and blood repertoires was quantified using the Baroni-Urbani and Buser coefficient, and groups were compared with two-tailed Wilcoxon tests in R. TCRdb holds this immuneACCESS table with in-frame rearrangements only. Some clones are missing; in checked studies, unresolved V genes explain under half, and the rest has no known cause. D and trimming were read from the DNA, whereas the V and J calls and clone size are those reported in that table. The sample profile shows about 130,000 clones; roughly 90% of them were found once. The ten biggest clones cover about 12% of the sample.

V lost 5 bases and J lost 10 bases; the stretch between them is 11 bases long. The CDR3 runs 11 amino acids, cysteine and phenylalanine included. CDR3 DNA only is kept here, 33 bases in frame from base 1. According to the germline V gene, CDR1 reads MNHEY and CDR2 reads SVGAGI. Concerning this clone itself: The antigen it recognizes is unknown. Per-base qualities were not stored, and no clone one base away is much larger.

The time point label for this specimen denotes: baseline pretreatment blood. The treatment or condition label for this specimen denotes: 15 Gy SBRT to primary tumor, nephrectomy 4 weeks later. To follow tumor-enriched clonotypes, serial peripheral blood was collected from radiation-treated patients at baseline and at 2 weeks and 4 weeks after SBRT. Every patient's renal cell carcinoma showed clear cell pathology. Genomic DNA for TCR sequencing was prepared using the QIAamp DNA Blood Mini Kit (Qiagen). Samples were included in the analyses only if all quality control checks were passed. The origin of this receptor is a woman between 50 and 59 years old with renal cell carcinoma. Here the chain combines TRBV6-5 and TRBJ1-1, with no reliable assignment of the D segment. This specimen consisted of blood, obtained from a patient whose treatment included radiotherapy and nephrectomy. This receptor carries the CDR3 CASSTWDSAFF. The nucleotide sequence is TGTGCCAGCAGTACCTGGGATTCAGCTTTCTTT.